A single sample gave rise to the 24 T cell receptor beta chains below, sequenced in a study of vaccination effects on CD4 cells after COVID-19. Antigen specificity for these receptors is unknown. Method: immunoSEQ multiplex PCR; TCRdb's copy keeps in-frame clones and lacks some. Of approximately 46,000 clones detected, roughly 72% appear once; the ten largest clones hold 8.5% to 10%. Upon completion of around ten days in culture, CD4+ T cells were isolated. Source: CD4+ T cells from PBMCs cultured without peptide, taken before COVID-19 vaccination. The receptors shown here come from a human donor who had a prior SARS-CoV-2 infection.

V is TRBV5-5 and J is TRBJ2-7, with 8 bases aligning to TRBD1. The CDR3 loop spans 15 amino acids. Germline CDR1 reads SGHKS; CDR2 reads YYEKEE (reference sequence). V shed 0 bases and J 3 bases; nucleotides not matched to a gene: 5. DNA for the CDR3: TGTGCCAGCAGCTTGGGGCAGGGGGCCTTCTACGAGCAGTACTTC. Amino acids: CASSLGQGAFYEQYF.

This clone was counted a single time. V and J are TRBV7-9 and TRBJ2-5, with 8 positions matching TRBD2. The CDR3 extends over 15 amino acids. The trim removed 1 base at V and 7 bases at J, leaving 8 bases unmatched. Per germline, CDR1 SEHNR and CDR2 FQNEAQ (reference sequence). The CDR3 here is CASSLGVSGVVTQYF. The CDR3 DNA sequence: TGTGCCAGCAGCTTAGGGGTTAGCGGGGTAGTGACCCAGTACTTC. The full variable domain, completed using reference TRBV7-9 and TRBJ2-5, is DTGVSQNPRHKITKRGQNVTFRCDPISEHNRLYWYRQTLGQGPEFLTYFQNEAQLEKSRLLSDRFSAERPKGSFSTLEIQRTEQGDSAMYLCASSLGVSGVVTQYFGPGTRLLVL.

The rearrangement joins TRBV19 to TRBJ1-1; D is unresolved. In germline, CDR1 is LNHDA, CDR2 SQIVND (reference sequence). This CDR3 spans 14 amino acids. The V end lost 0 bases, the J end lost 4 bases, and 9 bases lay between the germline ends. The CDR3 DNA follows: TGTGCCAGTAGTATAGATCAAGGTCTCACTGAAGCTTTCTTT. This encodes CASSIDQGLTEAFF.

The chain couples TRBV18 to TRBJ2-7; tentative D call: TRBD2 (6 bases). The CDR3 loop spans 15 amino acids. Trimming took off 2 bases at V and 6 bases at J, with 17 bases between the two ends. Germline values: CDR1 KGHSH, CDR2 LQKENI. The CDR3 DNA reads as TGTGCCAGCTCACCATTATCGGGGGAAGGAGGCGAGCAGTACTTC. It is translated as CASSPLSGEGGEQYF.

The chain links TRBV18 to TRBJ1-5; D might be TRBD1 (6 bases). Germline-derived CDR1 and CDR2 are KGHSH and LQKENI. Trimming cost V 2 bases and J 6 bases, with 14 bases left between them. CDR3 length: 15 amino acids. The CDR3 DNA reads as TGTGCCAGCTCACCAATCAGGGGATACAGTCAGCCCCAGCATTTT. Its translation is CASSPIRGYSQPQHF.

V gene TRBV2 combines with J gene TRBJ1-1; possibly TRBD1 for D (6 bases). The CDR3 spans 15 residues. V was trimmed by 5 bases and J by 0 bases, leaving 13 bases between them. Germline V gene lookup returns CDR1 SNHLY and CDR2 FYNNEI. CDR3 nucleotides: TGTGCCAGCAGTCTTCAGGGGTACATGAACACTGAAGCTTTCTTT. It codes for CASSLQGYMNTEAFF.

There are a few counts of this clone. The V gene is TRBV19, the J gene TRBJ1-4; TRBD1 matches 9 bases. The CDR3 extends over 19 amino acids. Unmatched junction bases numbered 20, after V lost 5 bases and J lost 7 bases. Germline loops: CDR1 LNHDA, CDR2 SQIVND (reference sequence). In DNA form, the CDR3 reads TGTGCCAGTAGTGCGTATGGACAGGGGATCTCCGGTCCTACTGAAAAACTGTTTTTT. Residues: CASSAYGQGISGPTEKLFF.

This sequence joins TRBV15 and TRBJ2-1, with TRBD1 as a possible D gene (6 bases). CDR3 length: 16 amino acids. Germline CDR1 reads LNHNV; CDR2 reads YYDKDF (reference sequence). Trimming removed 5 bases at V and 7 bases at J, with 21 bases between. Written as DNA, the CDR3 is TGTGCCACCAGCTCTCCCCCGGTCAACGACAGGAATGAGCAGTTCTTC. Encoded protein: CATSSPPVNDRNEQFF.

The CDR3 here is CASSLQQNTEAFF. CDR3 DNA: TGTGCCAGCAGCTTACAGCAGAACACTGAAGCTTTCTTT. The rearrangement uses TRBV7-9 and TRBJ1-1; no clear D. V was clipped by 2 bases and J by 1 base, with 5 bases between them. The germline V gene encodes CDR1 SEHNR and CDR2 FQNEAQ (reference sequence). The CDR3 is made up of 13 amino acids. Using reference TRBV7-9 and TRBJ1-1 for the parts outside the CDR3, the full variable domain is DTGVSQNPRHKITKRGQNVTFRCDPISEHNRLYWYRQTLGQGPEFLTYFQNEAQLEKSRLLSDRFSAERPKGSFSTLEIQRTEQGDSAMYLCASSLQQNTEAFFGQGTRLTVV.

This rearrangement joins TRBV14 to TRBJ1-3, with 8 positions matching TRBD1. This CDR3 spans 15 amino acids. Germline V gene sequence: CDR1 SGHDN, CDR2 FVKESK. The V and J ends lost 4 bases and 2 bases, in that order; junction bases with no gene match: 4. CDR3 coding DNA: TGTGCCAGCAGCCCCCGCAGGGGGCCTGGAAACACCATATATTTT. Its translation: CASSPRRGPGNTIYF.

The rearrangement joins TRBV6-5 to TRBJ1-5, with D perhaps TRBD1 (5 bases). V lost 7 bases to trimming and J lost 7 bases, with 11 bases between them. CDR1 is MNHEY, CDR2 SVGAGI, per germline. The CDR3 sequence is 12 residues long. The DNA of the CDR3 is TGTGCCAGCAACCGAGAGGGGCAGCCCCAGCATTTT. As protein: CASNREGQPQHF.

The CDR3 is CASSQYVRDSAGDTQYF. As DNA, the CDR3 is TGTGCCAGCAGCCAATACGTACGGGACAGCGCTGGAGATACGCAGTATTTT. V is TRBV3-1 (or the pseudogene TRBV3-2) and J is TRBJ2-3, with TRBD1 matching 7 bases. V trimming: 2 bases; J trimming: 5 bases; junction bases outside the gene matches: 13. Germline values: CDR1 LGHDT, CDR2 YNNKEL (reference sequence). This CDR3 spans 17 amino acids.

The rearrangement links TRBV19 to TRBJ2-6; no clear D. Germline V gene data show CDR1 as LNHDA and CDR2 as SQIVND (reference sequence). The CDR3 spans 14 residues. Trimming pared 5 bases from V and 0 bases from J, leaving 5 bases between. The CDR3 is CASSVGSGANVLTF. The CDR3 coding sequence is TGTGCCAGTAGTGTGGGCTCTGGGGCCAACGTCCTGACTTTC.

The chain combines TRBV10-3 with TRBJ2-7; no reliable D call. Trimming removed 3 bases from V and 6 bases from J, with 18 bases in between. Germline V gene data show CDR1 as ENHRY and CDR2 as SYGVKD. CDR3 length: 15 residues. CDR3 in amino acids: CAISDSGAPDGEQYF. CDR3 coding DNA: TGTGCCATCAGTGACTCGGGTGCGCCAGACGGCGAGCAGTACTTC.

The V and J genes are TRBV5-1 and TRBJ1-4; D is unclear. CDR1 is SGHRS, CDR2 YFSETQ, per germline. V was pared by 5 bases and J by 7 bases, with 18 bases between. The CDR3 contains 15 residues. The CDR3 DNA is TGCGCCAGCAGACCGGAGGAGGCGTCGAGTGAAAAACTGTTTTTT. As protein: CASRPEEASSEKLFF.

This clone was seen a handful of times. V is TRBV7-9 and J is TRBJ1-3; D is uncertain. With 2 bases removed from V and 11 bases from J, the gap between germline ends came to 13 bases. Germline CDR1 SEHNR, CDR2 FQNEAQ (reference sequence). The CDR3 extends over 13 amino acids. This CDR3 reads CASSLLAPSAIYF. The CDR3 DNA follows: TGTGCCAGCAGCTTATTAGCCCCAAGCGCCATATATTTT.

This clone appeared once. This chain joins TRBV5-6 and TRBJ2-7; D assignment may be TRBD1 or TRBD2 (5 bases each). CDR1 is SGHDT, CDR2 YYEEEE, per germline. V was trimmed by 1 base and J by 4 bases, leaving 12 bases between them. The CDR3 has 14 amino acids. The CDR3 spells CASSLRQGGYEQYF. The CDR3, as DNA: TGTGCCAGCAGCTTGAGGCAGGGCGGGTACGAGCAGTACTTC.

The chain couples TRBV21-1 to TRBJ2-2; the table's D gene call, TRBD2, was not cross checked with the DNA. TRBV21-1 is designated a pseudogene. The CDR3 has 17 amino acids. The CDR3 here is CASSKIRGGVNTGELFF. Written as DNA, the CDR3 is TGTGCCAGCAGCAAAATTCGCGGGGGCGTGAACACCGGGGAGCTGTTTTTT.

This clone was seen only a few times. V gene TRBV4-2 combines with J gene TRBJ2-7; D is unclear. Germline V lookup: CDR1 LGHNA, CDR2 YNFKEQ. The germline V and J ends were trimmed by 2 bases and 5 bases, with 13 bases remaining between them. The CDR3 contains 14 residues. This CDR3 is CASSQTVPGHEQYF. Here the CDR3 DNA reads TGTGCCAGCAGCCAAACAGTACCTGGACACGAGCAGTACTTC.

The chain uses TRBV4-3 and TRBJ1-3; 10 bases are a match to TRBD1. V gave up 1 base and J gave up 4 bases; unmatched junction bases: 4. Germline V CDR1 and CDR2: LGHNA, YSLEER. The CDR3 is 16 amino acids. The CDR3 DNA reads as TGCGCCAGCAGCCAAGCCGGGACAGGGGACGGAAACACCATATATTTT. It codes for CASSQAGTGDGNTIYF.

This sequence joins TRBV5-8 and TRBJ2-5, with D possibly matching TRBD2 (7 bases). CDR3 length: 15 amino acids. Trimming stripped 8 bases from V and 2 bases from J, with 19 bases between. In germline, CDR1 is SGHTS, CDR2 YDEGEE. The CDR3 here is CARGRGGALQETQYF. The CDR3 DNA is TGTGCCAGGGGAAGGGGGGGAGCCCTACAAGAGACCCAGTACTTC. Complete variable domain (other parts from reference TRBV5-8 and TRBJ2-5): EAGVTQSPTHLIKTRGQQATLRCSPISGHTSVYWYQQALGLGLQFLLWYDEGEERNRGNFPPRFSGRQFPNYSSELNVNALELEDSALYLCARGRGGALQETQYFGPGTRLLVL.

This chain connects TRBV5-4 to TRBJ2-5; TRBD2 matches at 9 bases. V lost 4 bases and J lost 3; bases outside the gene matches: 10. The CDR3 covers 16 residues. The germline CDR1 and CDR2 sequences are SGHNT and YYREEE (reference sequence). The CDR3 sequence: CASSPTQTSGKETQYF. The CDR3 DNA follows: TGTGCCAGCAGCCCAACGCAGACTAGCGGAAAAGAGACCCAGTACTTC.

This clone was counted a few times. This chain uses TRBV18 with TRBJ2-1; D is unresolved. Germline CDR1 is KGHSH and CDR2 is LQKENI. V was clipped by 4 bases and J by 5 bases, with 9 bases between them. This CDR3 comprises 13 residues. This chain's CDR3 is CASSQGGNNEQFF. The CDR3 DNA is TGTGCCAGCTCACAGGGTGGGAACAATGAGCAGTTCTTC.

This chain uses TRBV7-9 with TRBJ2-1, with TRBD2 matching 8 bases. Germline CDR1 is SEHNR and CDR2 is FQNEAQ (reference sequence). The CDR3 has 15 amino acids. Unmatched junction bases numbered 7, after V lost 2 bases and J lost 7 bases. The CDR3 reads CASSLYSGKWNEQFF. The DNA for the CDR3 is TGTGCCAGCAGCTTATATAGCGGGAAGTGGAATGAGCAGTTCTTC.